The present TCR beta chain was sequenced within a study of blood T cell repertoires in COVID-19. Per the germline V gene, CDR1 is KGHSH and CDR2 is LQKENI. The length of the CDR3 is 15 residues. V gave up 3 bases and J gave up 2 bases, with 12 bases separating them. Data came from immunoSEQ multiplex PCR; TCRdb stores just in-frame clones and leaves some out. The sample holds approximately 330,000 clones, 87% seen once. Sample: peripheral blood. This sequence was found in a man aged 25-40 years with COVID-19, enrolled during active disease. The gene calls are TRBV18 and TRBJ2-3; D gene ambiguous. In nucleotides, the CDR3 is TGTGCCAGCTCACCCTTGAGTGGTACCACAGATACGCAGTATTTT. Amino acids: CASSPLSGTTDTQYF.